Below, 21 T cell receptor beta chains from the same sample are listed, as sequenced in a study of shared T cell receptors in the human thymus. The method was immunoSEQ multiplex PCR; TCRdb's version includes in-frame clones alone and lacks a portion of them. The repertoire holds roughly 660,000 clones, with roughly 88% as singletons. These data also formed part of another study, on human thymus T cells.

Sequenced input: thymocytes. The receptors originated from a boy less than two years old with a congenital heart defect.

The chain combines TRBV4-1 with TRBJ2-3; TRBD1 matches 10 bases. CDR1 is MGHRA, CDR2 YSYEKL, per germline. The CDR3 loop spans 15 amino acids. The J segment lost 3 bases and the V segment lost 3 bases, leaving 3 bases of the junction unmatched. CDR3 in DNA: TGCGCCAGCAGCCAGGTGGACAGGGGGACAGATACGCAGTATTTT. Protein product: CASSQVDRGTDTQYF.

The V and J genes are TRBV5-5 and TRBJ2-7; maybe TRBD1 (6 bases). Trimming stripped 1 base from V and 7 bases from J, with 9 bases between. CDR3 size: 12 residues. Germline V gene sequence: CDR1 SGHKS, CDR2 YYEKEE (reference sequence). CDR3 residues: CASSLTGCEQYF. The DNA for the CDR3 is TGTGCCAGCAGCTTGACAGGGTGTGAGCAGTACTTC.

V is TRBV29-1 and J is TRBJ1-2; D is unresolved. The CDR3 consists of 19 residues. V gave up 6 bases and J gave up 4 bases, with 33 bases separating them. Germline-derived CDR1 and CDR2 are SQVTM and ANQGSEA. The CDR3 DNA reads as TGCAGCGTCCCCAACGGGGTCAGGCGGGTGGGGTTAATGGGCTATGGCTACACCTTC. Translation gives CSVPNGVRRVGLMGYGYTF.

V is TRBV2 and J is TRBJ2-7; D is possibly TRBD1 (6 bases). The germline CDR1 and CDR2 sequences are SNHLY and FYNNEI. Between the trimmed V and J ends, which lost 6 bases and 6 bases, there was a span of 21 bases. This CDR3 region has 15 residues. The chain's CDR3 is CASSLDRRQICEQYF. For the CDR3, the DNA is TGTGCCAGCAGCCTCGACAGGAGACAAATATGCGAGCAGTACTTC.

The J gene is TRBJ2-7, the V gene TRBV11-1, with a weak D call TRBD1 (5 bases). V dropped 2 bases and J dropped 6 bases, with 20 bases sitting between them. CDR3 length equals 16 residues. In germline, CDR1 is SGHAT, CDR2 FQDESV (reference sequence). CDR3 sequence reads: CASSLRSITQGCEQYF. Written as DNA, the CDR3 is TGTGCCAGCAGCTTACGTTCCATAACGCAGGGATGCGAGCAGTACTTC.

V gene TRBV9 combines with J gene TRBJ2-7, with D possibly being TRBD1 (5 bases). This CDR3 has 14 residues. CDR1 is SGDLS and CDR2 is YYNGEE in the germline V gene. V gave up 0 bases and J gave up 1 base, with 8 bases separating them. In DNA form, the CDR3 reads TGTGCCAGCAGCGTAGACGACAGTTCCTACGAGCAGTACTTC. Protein product: CASSVDDSSYEQYF.

V gene TRBV28 combines with J gene TRBJ1-5; possible D gene TRBD1, 6 bases. V lost 4 bases and J lost 6, with 13 bases in between. Germline lookup yields CDR1 MDHEN and CDR2 SYDVKM. The CDR3 is 14 residues long. The CDR3 reads CASSSPGDGQPQHF. CDR3 nucleotide sequence: TGTGCCAGCAGTTCTCCAGGGGACGGTCAGCCCCAGCATTTT.

A few counts support this clone. This chain uses TRBV7-8 with TRBJ1-2; 10 nucleotides align to TRBD1. V trimming: 5 bases; J trimming: 6 bases; junction bases outside the gene matches: 6. CDR1 is SGHVS, CDR2 FQNEAQ, per germline. CDR3 length equals 14 residues. The CDR3 DNA is TGTGCCAGCAGCGCGGGACAGGGGATCCATGGCTACACCTTC. As protein: CASSAGQGIHGYTF. The entire variable domain, with the rest obtained from reference TRBV7-8 and TRBJ1-2, is as follows: GAGVSQSPRYKVAKRGQDVALRCDPISGHVSLFWYQQALGQGPEFLTYFQNEAQLDKSGLPSDRFFAERPEGSVSTLKIQRTQQEDSAVYLCASSAGQGIHGYTFGSGTRLTVV.

The gene calls are TRBV11-3 and TRBJ1-3; the D is unclear. V lost 5 bases and J 3 bases, leaving 17 bases between the germline ends. CDR3 size: 16 residues. Per the germline V gene, CDR1 is SGHNT and CDR2 is YENEEA. CDR3 nucleotides: TGTGCCAGCAGCCTCCACCGGTCCGTTGGTGGAAACACCATATATTTT. Translation gives CASSLHRSVGGNTIYF.

The J gene is TRBJ1-4, the V gene TRBV28; 8 positions agree with TRBD1. From germline, CDR1 is MDHEN and CDR2 SYDVKM. This CDR3 is 13 amino acids long. The trim removed 8 bases at V and 7 bases at J, leaving 6 bases unmatched. The CDR3 bases are TGTGCCAGCCGGGAACAGGGGGGTGAAAAACTGTTTTTT. This translates into CASREQGGEKLFF.

J is TRBJ1-5 and V is TRBV6-4; weak D call: TRBD1 (6 bases). This CDR3 spans 13 amino acids. The ends were cut back, 3 bases at V and 8 bases at J, with 11 bases in the middle. Per the germline V gene, CDR1 is MRHNA and CDR2 is SNTAGT. The DNA of the CDR3 is TGTGCCAGCAGTGATCCTGAGGGGGAGCCCCAGCATTTT. Residues: CASSDPEGEPQHF.

CDR3 residues: CASSEGTGPSYEQYF. Here the CDR3 DNA reads TGTGCCAGCAGTGAAGGGACAGGTCCTTCCTACGAGCAGTACTTC. The chain couples TRBV6-1 to TRBJ2-7, with TRBD1 matching over 7 bases. The CDR3 loop spans 15 amino acids. In germline, CDR1 is MNHNS, CDR2 SASEGT. Trimming at V came to 1 base and at J to 1 base, leaving 4 bases not matched to a gene.

The chain has TRBV29-1 and TRBJ2-2; D gene unclear. The CDR3 is made up of 16 amino acids. V was shortened by 5 bases and J by 1 base, with 17 bases between the two germline ends. From germline, CDR1 is SQVTM and CDR2 ANQGSEA. This CDR3 reads CSVSLSVKKNTGELFF. CDR3 coding DNA: TGCAGCGTTTCCCTCAGCGTGAAGAAGAACACCGGGGAGCTGTTTTTT.

V usage is TRBV5-1 and J usage is TRBJ2-7; 14 positions match TRBD2. The germline V gene encodes CDR1 SGHRS and CDR2 YFSETQ. The CDR3 consists of 17 residues. V was pared by 0 bases and J by 4 bases, with 6 bases of the junction left unmatched. CDR3: CASSLVGTSGSPYEQYF. Written as DNA, the CDR3 is TGCGCCAGCAGCTTGGTCGGGACTAGCGGGAGTCCTTACGAGCAGTACTTC.

J is TRBJ1-4 and V is TRBV29-1; D is possibly TRBD1 (6 bases). Trimming removed 5 bases from V and 0 bases from J, with 16 bases in between. The CDR3 is made up of 16 amino acids. The V gene's germline CDR1 is SQVTM and CDR2 ANQGSEA. CDR3 amino acids: CSVRALDSSTNEKLFF. DNA of the CDR3: TGCAGCGTTAGAGCTTTGGACAGTTCAACTAATGAAAAACTGTTTTTT.

CDR3 DNA: TGTGCCAGTAGTGGCCGGGACAGGGGAAGCAATCAGCCCCAGCATTTT. This translates into CASSGRDRGSNQPQHF. The J gene is TRBJ1-5, the V gene TRBV19, with TRBD1 identical over 10 bases. V trimming: 5 bases; J trimming: 1 base; junction bases outside the gene matches: 5. CDR1 is LNHDA and CDR2 is SQIVND in the germline V gene (reference sequence). The CDR3 loop spans 16 amino acids.

This sequence joins TRBV11-2 and TRBJ2-7, with D perhaps TRBD2 (6 bases). With 1 base removed from V and 3 bases from J, the gap between germline ends came to 16 bases. Germline V gene lookup returns CDR1 SGHAT and CDR2 FQNNGV. This CDR3 spans 16 amino acids. In nucleotides, the CDR3 is TGTGCCAGCAGCTTAGGGGGACTCCAACTAAACTACGAGCAGTACTTC. Translation: CASSLGGLQLNYEQYF.

The chain carries TRBV5-4 and TRBJ2-5; D not resolved. Between the trimmed V and J ends, which lost 3 bases and 0 bases, there was a span of 3 bases. Germline values: CDR1 SGHNT, CDR2 YYREEE (reference sequence). CDR3 length equals 12 residues. The CDR3 is CASSSNQETQYF. In DNA, the CDR3 is TGTGCCAGCAGCTCAAACCAAGAGACCCAGTACTTC.

The gene calls are TRBV6-1 and TRBJ2-7; D may be TRBD2 (5 bases). V was shortened by 10 bases and J by 6 bases, with 10 bases between the two germline ends. Germline-derived CDR1 and CDR2 are MNHNS and SASEGT. The CDR3 consists of 10 residues. CDR3 amino acids: CAIRGAEQYF. In nucleotides, the CDR3 is TGTGCCATACGGGGTGCCGAGCAGTACTTC.

The chain recombines TRBV9 with TRBJ1-3, with TRBD1 identical over 8 bases. V dropped 3 bases and J dropped 4; count of bases not matched to a gene: 9. This CDR3 comprises 16 residues. The germline gives CDR1 SGDLS, CDR2 YYNGEE. CDR3 protein: CASSEGTGAKGNTIYF. CDR3 DNA sequence: TGTGCCAGCAGCGAAGGGACAGGAGCCAAGGGAAACACCATATATTTT.

This sequence joins TRBV4-3 and TRBJ2-1, with TRBD2 matching over 12 bases. Germline values: CDR1 LGHNA, CDR2 YSLEER. This CDR3 region has 18 residues. Germline trimming cut 1 base from V and 0 bases from J; bases unmatched to any gene: 4. The chain's CDR3 is CASSQGTSGASSYNEQFF. The CDR3 nucleotides are TGCGCCAGCAGCCAAGGGACTAGCGGGGCGAGCTCCTACAATGAGCAGTTCTTC.